This TCR beta chain was documented in a study of control samples from healthy donors and cancer patients (dated by TCRdb to 2018 to 2021). Library preparation employed the immunoSEQ multiplex PCR assay. Held by TCRdb, this immuneACCESS table contains in-frame sequences only and omits some clones. Under half of the omission traces to an unresolved V gene where checked; the cause of the rest is unknown. This sample has 80,000 to 100,000 clones in its table, and around 90% of those were observed once. The ten top clones hold 11% to 15% of the sample. Note on this clone: Its antigen target is currently unknown. Base qualities are not at hand, and no much larger clone is one base apart.

Sequencing input: blood. The receptor comes from a man in his thirties or forties in good health.

For the CDR3, the sequence is CASSLGTQGGGYTF. The nucleotide sequence is TGCGCCAGCAGCTTAGGGACGCAAGGCGGTGGCTACACCTTC. The chain couples TRBV5-1 to TRBJ1-2, with a weak D call of TRBD1 (5 bases match). V is pared back by 2 bases and J by 7 bases, with 15 bases lying between the germline termini. Measured from the cysteine to the phenylalanine, the CDR3 is 14 residues long. Only the CDR3 portion is preserved as DNA: 42 bases, with reading frame beginning at the first base. Taken from the germline V gene, the CDR1 and CDR2 loops are SGHRS and YFSETQ.